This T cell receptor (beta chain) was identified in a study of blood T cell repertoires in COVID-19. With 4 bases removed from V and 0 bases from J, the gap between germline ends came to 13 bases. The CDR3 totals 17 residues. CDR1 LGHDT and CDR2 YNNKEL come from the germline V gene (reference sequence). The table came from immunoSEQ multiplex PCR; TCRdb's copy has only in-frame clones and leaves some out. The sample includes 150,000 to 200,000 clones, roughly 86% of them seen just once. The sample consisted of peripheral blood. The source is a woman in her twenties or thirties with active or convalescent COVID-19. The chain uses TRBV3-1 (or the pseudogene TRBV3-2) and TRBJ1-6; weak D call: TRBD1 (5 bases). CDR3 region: CASSLLRGGSYNSPLHF. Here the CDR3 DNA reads TGTGCCAGCAGCCTCCTGCGGGGGGGCTCCTATAATTCACCCCTCCACTTT.